A single sample gave rise to the 12 T cell receptor beta chains below, sequenced in a study of T-cell reconstitution after alpha-beta-depleted transplantation in children. A TCRbeta library incorporating unique molecular identifiers was prepared. TCRdb ran MiXCR on the PCR reads and lists one entry per CDR3 protein. The table records 800,000 to 1,000,000 distinct CDR3 sequences, roughly 29% of them present only once. The starting material was PBMCs, mostly from graft donor cells, obtained 360 days after TCRalphabeta/CD19-depleted stem cell transplant. These TCRs come from a boy in the first two years of life who had a stem cell transplant for SCID, so the T cells may come from the graft donor.

The chain is built from TRBV12-3 or TRBV12-4 and TRBJ2-1, with 9 nucleotides matching TRBD2. The CDR3 totals 14 residues. J gave up 9 bases and V 1 base, and 4 bases lay outside the gene matches. The DNA for the CDR3 is TGTGCCAGCAGTTTAGGCGGGGGGGACATTGAGCAGTTCTTC. This translates into CASSLGGGDIEQFF.

This rearrangement joins TRBV5-1 to TRBJ2-3; a weak D match, TRBD2 (6 bases). V gave up 4 bases and J gave up 8 bases, with 23 bases separating them. The CDR3 loop spans 16 amino acids. In germline, CDR1 is SGHRS, CDR2 YFSETQ. CDR3 loop: CASSPESIGSGSTQYF. For the CDR3, the DNA is TGCGCCAGCAGCCCCGAATCCATCGGGTCCGGGAGTACGCAGTATTTT. The full variable domain, in which reference TRBV5-1 and TRBJ2-3 provide the parts outside the CDR3, is KAGVTQTPRYLIKTRGQQVTLSCSPISGHRSVSWYQQTPGQGLQFLFEYFSETQRNKGNFPGRFSGRQFSNSRSEMNVSTLELGDSALYLCASSPESIGSGSTQYFGPGTRLTVL.

At least ten counts were recorded for this clonotype. This CDR3 reads CSALKRGSNTEAFF. For the CDR3, the DNA is TGCAGTGCGTTGAAGAGGGGATCGAACACTGAAGCTTTCTTT. The chain uses TRBV20-1 and TRBJ1-1; D may be TRBD1 (5 bases). The CDR3 spans 14 residues. Deletions cut 6 bases from V and 1 base from J, with 15 bases between. Germline CDR1 reads DFQATT; CDR2 reads SNEGSKA (reference sequence).

The genes are TRBV4-3 and TRBJ2-1; 12 bases map to TRBD2. V was clipped by 1 base and J by 2 bases; unmatched bases: 6. CDR1 is LGHNA, CDR2 YSLEER, per germline. This CDR3 comprises 18 residues. CDR3 in DNA: TGCGCCAGCAGCCAAGGTGCTAGCGGGGGGGCCCCCTACAATGAGCAGTTCTTC. Translation gives CASSQGASGGAPYNEQFF.

This clonotype was detected ten times or more. Here the CDR3 reads CASSGTSGAYNEQFF. CDR3 bases: TGTGCCAGCAGCGGTACTAGCGGTGCCTACAATGAGCAGTTCTTC. The chain has TRBV7-6 and TRBJ2-1; 8 nucleotides agree with TRBD2. This CDR3 has 15 residues. The trim removed 5 bases at V and 2 bases at J, leaving 5 bases unmatched. Germline V gives CDR1 SGHVS, CDR2 FNYEAQ.

This clonotype was recorded a few times. The chain employs TRBV3-1 and TRBJ2-7, with 9 bases matching TRBD1. CDR3 length: 15 residues. Germline V lookup: CDR1 LGHDT, CDR2 YNNKEL (reference sequence). J gave up 3 bases and V 4 bases, and 7 bases lay outside the gene matches. CDR3 coding DNA: TGTGCCAGCAGCCCGATCTGGACAGGGGACTACGAGCAGTACTTC. Translated, it gives CASSPIWTGDYEQYF.

Only a few counts were recorded for this clonotype. The J gene is TRBJ2-7, the V gene TRBV29-1; D gene unclear. CDR1 is SQVTM and CDR2 is ANQGSEA in the germline V gene. V was clipped by 3 bases and J by 0 bases, with 9 bases between them. The CDR3 consists of 13 residues. The CDR3, as DNA: TGCAGCGTTGACCAGCCGAGCTCCTACGAGCAGTACTTC. Translation gives CSVDQPSSYEQYF.

The sample holds a few counts of this clonotype. The V and J genes are TRBV29-1 and TRBJ2-1; D unresolved. CDR3 size: 11 residues. Germline CDR1 reads SQVTM; CDR2 reads ANQGSEA. Between the trimmed V and J ends, which lost 3 bases and 10 bases, there was a span of 10 bases. The CDR3 bases are TGCAGCGTTGACACGAGTAACGAGCAGTTCTTC. This codes for CSVDTSNEQFF.

The chain couples TRBV12-5 to TRBJ1-5; 9 bases map to TRBD1. This CDR3 has 14 amino acids. Trimming at V came to 7 bases and at J to 5 bases, leaving 6 bases not matched to a gene. Germline CDR1 reads LGHNT; CDR2 reads FRNRAP. This chain's CDR3 is CASVPDRGDQPQHF. For the CDR3, the DNA is TGTGCTAGTGTCCCCGACAGGGGGGATCAGCCCCAGCATTTT.

This clonotype was observed a few times. This chain uses TRBV20-1 with TRBJ2-1; 8 bases fit TRBD2. V dropped 0 bases and J dropped 2; count of bases not matched to a gene: 12. CDR1 is DFQATT and CDR2 is SNEGSKA in the germline V gene (reference sequence). There are 18 residues in the CDR3. In DNA form, the CDR3 reads TGCAGTGCTAGAGATCCTCCAGCGGGGGAACCAGCCTACAATGAGCAGTTCTTC. Its protein is CSARDPPAGEPAYNEQFF.

This clonotype has a handful of counts. This rearrangement joins TRBV11-2 to TRBJ1-1, with D hard to call. Germline CDR1 is SGHAT and CDR2 is FQNNGV. The CDR3 is 13 amino acids. V was cut by 4 bases and J by 4 bases, with 10 bases left in between. The CDR3 region is CASSSRTVTEAFF. The DNA for the CDR3 is TGTGCCAGCAGCTCCCGGACTGTCACTGAAGCTTTCTTT.

This clonotype has only a few counts. The gene calls are TRBV20-1 and TRBJ1-6; D gene ambiguous. Germline CDR1 is DFQATT and CDR2 is SNEGSKA (reference sequence). V lost 2 bases and J 10 bases, leaving 12 bases between the germline ends. This CDR3 spans 13 amino acids. CDR3 residues: CSARSGPISPLHF. The CDR3 coding sequence is TGCAGTGCTAGATCGGGCCCAATCTCACCCCTCCACTTT.